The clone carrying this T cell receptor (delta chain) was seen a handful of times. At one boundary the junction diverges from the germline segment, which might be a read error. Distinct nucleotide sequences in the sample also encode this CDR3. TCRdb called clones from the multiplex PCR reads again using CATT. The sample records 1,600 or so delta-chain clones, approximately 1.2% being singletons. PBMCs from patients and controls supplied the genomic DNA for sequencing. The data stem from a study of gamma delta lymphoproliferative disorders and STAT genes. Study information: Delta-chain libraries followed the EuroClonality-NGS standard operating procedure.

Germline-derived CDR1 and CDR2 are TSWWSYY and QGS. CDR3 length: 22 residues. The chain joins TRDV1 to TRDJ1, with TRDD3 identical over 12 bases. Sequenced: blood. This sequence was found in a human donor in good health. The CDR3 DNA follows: TGTGCTCTTGGGGAAGGGGGGTATGACCCTGGGGGATACGAAGAGAACACTGATAAACTCATCTTT. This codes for CALGEGGYDPGGYEENTDKLIF.